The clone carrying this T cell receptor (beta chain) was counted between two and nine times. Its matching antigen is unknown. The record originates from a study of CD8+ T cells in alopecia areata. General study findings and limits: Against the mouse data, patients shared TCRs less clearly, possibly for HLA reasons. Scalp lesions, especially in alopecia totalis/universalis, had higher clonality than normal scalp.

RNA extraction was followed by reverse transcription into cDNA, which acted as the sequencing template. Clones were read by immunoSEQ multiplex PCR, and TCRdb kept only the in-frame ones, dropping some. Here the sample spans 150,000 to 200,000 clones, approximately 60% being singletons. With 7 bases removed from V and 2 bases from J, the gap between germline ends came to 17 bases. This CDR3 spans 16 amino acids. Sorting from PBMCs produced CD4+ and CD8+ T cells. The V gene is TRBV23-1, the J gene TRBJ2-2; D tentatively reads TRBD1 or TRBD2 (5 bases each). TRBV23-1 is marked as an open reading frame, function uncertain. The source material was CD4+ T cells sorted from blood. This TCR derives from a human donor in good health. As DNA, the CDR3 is TGCGCCAGCACGCCTCCGGGACCGCGAAACACCGGGGAGCTGTTTTTT. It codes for CASTPPGPRNTGELFF.